The 22 T cell receptor beta chains given below trace back to one sample, sequenced in a study of OX40 agonist ivuxolimab in advanced cancers. Data came from immunoSEQ multiplex PCR; TCRdb stores just in-frame clones and leaves some out. The table has tens of thousands of clones, roughly three quarters seen once; the top ten hold 2% to 3%. Material: CD4+ or CD8+ T cells sorted from blood, obtained in a trial of the OX40 agonist ivuxolimab. The receptors derive from an adult with an advanced solid tumor such as melanoma, head and neck, liver or kidney cancer.

This sequence joins TRBV30 and TRBJ2-5, with D perhaps TRBD2 (7 bases). The germline V and J ends were trimmed by 2 bases and 5 bases, with 18 bases remaining between them. The CDR3 extends over 15 amino acids. Germline lookup yields CDR1 GTSNPN and CDR2 SVGIG (reference sequence). Here the CDR3 DNA reads TGTGCCTGGAGTACTAGGGGGGGAGGTTGGGAGACCCAGTACTTC. It codes for CAWSTRGGGWETQYF. Full variable domain (outside the CDR3, taken from reference TRBV30 and TRBJ2-5): SQTIHQWPATLVQPVGSPLSLECTVEGTSNPNLYWYRQAAGRGLQLLFYSVGIGQISSEVPQNLSASRPQDRQFILSSKKLLLSDSGFYLCAWSTRGGGWETQYFGPGTRLLVL.

The chain uses TRBV21-1 and TRBJ2-7; the D call in the table, TRBD1, was not verified against the DNA. TRBV21-1 is annotated as a pseudogene. The CDR3 length is 15 residues. Written as DNA, the CDR3 is TGTGCCAGCAGGCCCAGGGTGCGTCCGCCTCAGGAGCAGTACTTC. Encoded protein: CASRPRVRPPQEQYF.

The chain is built from TRBV5-1 and TRBJ2-4; no definite D call. Germline CDR1 and CDR2: SGHRS and YFSETQ. CDR3 size: 18 residues. CDR3 sequence reads: CVEIVPLNTHLAKNIQYF. DNA of the CDR3: TGCGTGGAGATCGTGCCGTTAAATACCCATCTAGCCAAAAACATTCAGTACTTC.

This clone has more than one count but fewer than ten. CDR3 sequence: CASSLGPSGGVEQFF. In DNA, the CDR3 is TGTGCCAGCAGCTTAGGGCCTAGCGGGGGGGTTGAGCAGTTCTTC. The V call is TRBV11-2, the J call TRBJ2-1; 12 nucleotides line up with TRBD2. The germline CDR1 and CDR2 sequences are SGHAT and FQNNGV. V was clipped by 1 base and J by 9 bases; unmatched bases: 4. The CDR3 has 15 amino acids.

The DNA for the CDR3 is TGTGCCAGCAGTCTCACAGGGGGAGTAATATACGAGCAGTACTTC. Translated: CASSLTGGVIYEQYF. The chain employs TRBV28 and TRBJ2-7; TRBD1 matches at 8 bases. The V gene end was trimmed by 5 bases and the J gene end by 4 bases; junction bases not matched to a gene: 10. The CDR3 loop spans 15 amino acids. Germline CDR1 and CDR2: MDHEN and SYDVKM. The full variable domain, rest sourced from reference TRBV28 and TRBJ2-7, is DVKVTQSSRYLVKRTGEKVFLECVQDMDHENMFWYRQDPGLGLRLIYFSYDVKMKEKGDIPEGYSVSREKKERFSLILESASTNQTSMYLCASSLTGGVIYEQYFGPGTRLTVT.

The chain joins TRBV5-1 to TRBJ2-3; 10 bases align to TRBD2. The CDR3 runs 16 residues. The germline V gene encodes CDR1 SGHRS and CDR2 YFSETQ. The ends lost 5 bases at V and 3 bases at J; junction bases unmatched: 9. The DNA of the CDR3 is TGCGCCAGCAGGAGTCAAGCGGGGGGGCGAACAGATACGCAGTATTTT. Amino acid sequence: CASRSQAGGRTDTQYF.

The rearrangement uses TRBV4-3 and TRBJ2-7, with no clear D. Looked up from germline, CDR1 is LGHNA and CDR2 is YSLEER. CDR3 size: 15 residues. Trimming took 0 bases from V and 1 from J, leaving 10 bases between them. The CDR3 here is CASSQDLTDSYEQYF. The DNA of the CDR3 is TGCGCCAGCAGCCAAGATCTGACGGATTCCTACGAGCAGTACTTC.

The chain uses TRBV15 and TRBJ1-2; TRBD1 matches 11 bases. J gave up 4 bases and V 0 bases, and 4 bases lay outside the gene matches. In germline, CDR1 is LNHNV, CDR2 YYDKDF (reference sequence). This CDR3 is built from 16 residues. The DNA for the CDR3 is TGTGCCACCAGCAGAGATGTGGGGACAGGGGGCTATGGCTACACCTTC. This sequence encodes CATSRDVGTGGYGYTF.

V gene TRBV19 combines with J gene TRBJ1-2; TRBD1 might be the D (6 bases). The V end was cut by 4 bases, the J end by 5 bases, with 11 bases between. Per germline, CDR1 LNHDA and CDR2 SQIVND (reference sequence). The CDR3 sequence is 13 residues long. Here the CDR3 DNA reads TGTGCCAGTAGTAATACAGGGTTTTATGGCTACACCTTC. It is translated as CASSNTGFYGYTF.

The rearrangement joins TRBV6-5 to TRBJ1-3, with no clear D. With 5 bases removed from V and 0 bases from J, the gap between germline ends came to 11 bases. Germline CDR1 reads MNHEY; CDR2 reads SVGAGI. This CDR3 has 15 amino acids. The CDR3 loop reads CASSPSGISGNTIYF. CDR3 DNA sequence: TGTGCCAGCAGTCCCTCCGGCATCTCTGGAAACACCATATATTTT.

The chain joins TRBV2 to TRBJ2-2; 7 bases line up with TRBD1. The ends lost 5 bases at V and 7 bases at J; junction bases unmatched: 7. Germline V gene data show CDR1 as SNHLY and CDR2 as FYNNEI. This CDR3 comprises 14 residues. CDR3 nucleotide sequence: TGTGCCAGCAGTTGGACAGGATGGGGCGGGGAGCTGTTTTTT. This encodes CASSWTGWGGELFF.

The genes are TRBV18 and TRBJ2-4; TRBD1 agrees at 8 bases. Unmatched junction bases numbered 8, after V lost 10 bases and J lost 3 bases. CDR3 length: 14 residues. CDR1 is KGHSH, CDR2 LQKENI, per germline. CDR3 DNA: TGTGCCACCACCCAGGGGGCGGACAAAAACATTCAGTACTTC. Its protein product is CATTQGADKNIQYF.

The chain is built from TRBV11-2 and TRBJ1-6; 7 bases match TRBD1. V shed 6 bases, J shed 9 bases, and the junction held 17 bases outside the gene matches. CDR1 and CDR2 (germline): SGHAT, FQNNGV. This CDR3 spans 17 amino acids. The CDR3 sequence is CASRRPGQPTKSSPLHF. In DNA form, the CDR3 reads TGTGCCAGCAGGCGCCCGGGACAGCCAACGAAGAGTTCACCCCTCCACTTT.

The gene calls are TRBV2 and TRBJ1-5, with a possible D match to TRBD1 (5 bases). The ends were cut back, 4 bases at V and 9 bases at J, with 16 bases in the middle. The CDR3 length is 14 residues. Germline assignment: CDR1 SNHLY and CDR2 FYNNEI. The CDR3 region is CASSGGQGLRPQHF. The DNA of the CDR3 is TGTGCCAGCAGTGGAGGGCAGGGACTTAGGCCCCAGCATTTT. The full variable domain, rest sourced from reference TRBV2 and TRBJ1-5, is EPEVTQTPSHQVTQMGQEVILRCVPISNHLYFYWYRQILGQKVEFLVSFYNNEISEKSEIFDDQFSVERPDGSNFTLKIRSTKLEDSAMYFCASSGGQGLRPQHFGDGTRLSIL.

The chain is built from TRBV18 and TRBJ2-7; weak D call: TRBD2 (6 bases). Between the trimmed V and J ends, which lost 6 bases and 7 bases, there was a span of 22 bases. The CDR3 totals 15 residues. Germline CDR1 reads KGHSH; CDR2 reads LQKENI. For the CDR3, the DNA is TGTGCCAGCTCGCGCAGCGGCGGGGAATTGAGGGAGCAGTACTTC. This codes for CASSRSGGELREQYF.

The genes are TRBV9 and TRBJ2-2; D gene ambiguous. The CDR3 spans 15 residues. Germline V CDR1 and CDR2: SGDLS, YYNGEE. V was trimmed by 2 bases and J by 0 bases, leaving 8 bases between them. The CDR3 DNA reads as TGTGCCAGCAGCGTGGGTAGGTCGAACACCGGGGAGCTGTTTTTT. Translated: CASSVGRSNTGELFF.

The chain carries TRBV5-5 and TRBJ2-7; D call uncertain. This CDR3 comprises 14 residues. Germline V CDR1 and CDR2: SGHKS, YYEKEE (reference sequence). V was shortened by 0 bases and J by 3 bases, with 10 bases between the two germline ends. CDR3 bases: TGTGCCAGCAGCTTGGCCGGGCAGCTCTACGAGCAGTACTTC. The encoded protein is CASSLAGQLYEQYF.

The chain employs TRBV4-2 and TRBJ2-1; D gene ambiguous. This CDR3 spans 13 amino acids. Trimming took 3 bases from V and 9 from J, leaving 12 bases between them. Germline V lookup: CDR1 LGHNA, CDR2 YNFKEQ. CDR3: CASSHSPLPEQFF. The CDR3 DNA reads as TGTGCCAGCAGCCACAGCCCTTTGCCTGAGCAGTTCTTC.

The chain is built from TRBV5-1 and TRBJ1-4; D uncertain. CDR3 length: 13 amino acids. Trimming pared 1 base from V and 5 bases from J, leaving 6 bases between. Germline V gene sequence: CDR1 SGHRS, CDR2 YFSETQ. CDR3 sequence reads: CASSLSQNEKLFF. CDR3 in DNA: TGCGCCAGCAGCTTGTCTCAGAATGAAAAACTGTTTTTT.

The chain combines TRBV19 with TRBJ1-2; TRBD1 matches at 11 bases. The germline V gene has CDR1 LNHDA and CDR2 SQIVND (reference sequence). There are 15 residues in the CDR3. The J segment lost 8 bases and the V segment lost 6 bases, leaving 11 bases of the junction unmatched. The DNA for the CDR3 is TGTGCCAGTAGGACCGGACAGGGGGCTTTCGGGGGCTACACCTTC. Its translation is CASRTGQGAFGGYTF.

The rearrangement uses TRBV28 and TRBJ2-7; maybe TRBD2 (6 bases). Germline V gene sequence: CDR1 MDHEN, CDR2 SYDVKM. CDR3 size: 15 residues. V dropped 5 bases and J dropped 0 bases, with 14 bases sitting between them. DNA for the CDR3: TGTGCCAGCAGTAGGAGGGGCCGTAGCTCCTACGAGCAGTACTTC. It codes for CASSRRGRSSYEQYF.

The V gene is TRBV10-3, the J gene TRBJ2-1, with a weak D call TRBD1 (6 bases). Germline assignment: CDR1 ENHRY and CDR2 SYGVKD. There are 15 residues in the CDR3. V was pared by 3 bases and J by 7 bases, with 16 bases between. The CDR3 spells CAISDFTLRGNEQFF. The CDR3 coding sequence is TGTGCCATCAGTGATTTTACCCTTAGGGGGAATGAGCAGTTCTTC.